Below, 5 T cell receptor beta chains from the same sample are listed, as sequenced in a study of T cell responses to AZD1222 COVID-19 vaccine. Here immunoSEQ multiplex PCR was the method, and the copy in TCRdb shows in-frame clones only, minus some. The sample has more than 95,000 clones, over 85% seen once. Source: peripheral blood, taken on day 0 of AZD1222 vaccination. These receptors were obtained from an adult in good health.

V gene TRBV5-1 combines with J gene TRBJ2-5, with unresolved D. V was pared by 4 bases and J by 3 bases, with 13 bases between. The CDR3 length is 14 residues. Germline CDR1 reads SGHRS; CDR2 reads YFSETQ. Here the CDR3 reads CASSPLPPKETQYF. The CDR3 DNA is TGCGCCAGCAGCCCACTTCCGCCTAAAGAGACCCAGTACTTC.

The chain is built from TRBV6-5 and TRBJ2-1, with D perhaps matching TRBD2 (6 bases). CDR3 length equals 15 residues. V lost 6 bases and J lost 3, with 15 bases in between. Germline CDR1 reads MNHEY; CDR2 reads SVGAGI. This CDR3 reads CASSFRELGYNEQFF. Written as DNA, the CDR3 is TGTGCCAGCAGCTTCCGGGAGCTAGGCTACAATGAGCAGTTCTTC.

The V and J genes are TRBV20-1 and TRBJ1-1; D uncertain. CDR1 DFQATT and CDR2 SNEGSKA come from the germline V gene (reference sequence). V was clipped by 5 bases and J by 5 bases, with 9 bases between them. The CDR3 length is 11 residues. The CDR3 is CSAAGRTEAFF. For the CDR3, the DNA is TGCAGTGCTGCTGGCCGGACTGAAGCTTTCTTT.

This clone was observed once. This chain joins TRBV6-5 and TRBJ1-1; 7 bases map to TRBD1. Per the germline V gene, CDR1 is MNHEY and CDR2 is SVGAGI. This CDR3 contains 14 residues. J gave up 1 base and V 6 bases, and 5 bases lay outside the gene matches. The CDR3 is CASRQGTKNTEAFF. The CDR3 DNA is TGTGCCAGCAGACAGGGGACCAAGAACACTGAAGCTTTCTTT.

CDR3 sequence (DNA): TGCGCCAGCAGCCCCAAGATTGGTTCCGCAACTAATGAAAAACTGTTTTTT. It codes for CASSPKIGSATNEKLFF. The chain employs TRBV4-1 and TRBJ1-4, with D unclear. This CDR3 region has 17 residues. V was shortened by 4 bases and J by 0 bases, with 15 bases between the two germline ends. CDR1 MGHRA and CDR2 YSYEKL come from the germline V gene.